Listed below are T cell receptor beta chains from one sample, sequenced in a study of monozygotic twins with inflammatory bowel disease. TCRdb reprocessed the 5' RACE reads, keeping one entry per CDR3 protein, no DNA. Its table lists about 300,000 distinct CDR3 sequences. The sequenced material came from blood. The origin of the receptors is a human donor with ulcerative colitis or Crohn's disease, or a healthy co-twin of an affected twin (not recorded which). CDR3s include the opening cysteine and the closing phenylalanine or tryptophan.

TRBV4-3,TRBJ2-2,CASSQDQKGSAAGELFF
TRBV11-2,TRBJ2-5,CASSLTSIPGGVGTQYF
TRBV9,TRBJ2-3,CASSVRLAGEVDTQYF
TRBV4-2,TRBJ2-1,CASSRYLAGSYNEQFF
TRBV7-2,TRBJ2-3,CARQAGPTDTQYF
TRBV19,TRBJ2-2,CASSSPGTPNTGELFF
TRBV14,TRBJ2-7,CASSSQRRRGGYEQYF
TRBV28,TRBJ2-1,CASSKASGLNEQFF
TRBV7-2,TRBJ1-5,CASSSQMGGNQPQHF
TRBV15,TRBJ2-5,CATSRDRGQETQYF
TRBV12-3/TRBV12-4,TRBJ1-1,CASNRDRVGEAFF
TRBV9,TRBJ1-5,CASSGGGYNQPQHF
TRBV7-2,TRBJ1-4,CASSFDGGSNEKLFF
TRBV11-2,TRBJ2-7,CASSLDWGKQYF
TRBV12-3/TRBV12-4,TRBJ2-7,CASTRGLAGSYEQYF
TRBV20-1,TRBJ2-2,CSAPLTGELFF
TRBV6-5,TRBJ2-7,CASIASGGEQYF
TRBV18,TRBJ1-5,CASSLGRGDQPQHF
TRBV29-1,TRBJ1-1,CSVQQSTIEAFF
TRBV6-2/TRBV6-3,TRBJ1-5,CASSNYGQGANNQPQHF
TRBV18,TRBJ1-4,CASSPPSEGGKKLFF
TRBV28,TRBJ2-2,CAGAGSPTGELFF
TRBV5-1,TRBJ1-6,CASSPLTGSYSPLHF
TRBV6-2/TRBV6-3,TRBJ2-7,CASSDYTAVEQYF
TRBV13,TRBJ2-7,CASSSGLYEQYF
TRBV18,TRBJ1-3,CASSPFGINSGNTIYF
TRBV20-1,TRBJ2-5,CSARQTRYPQETQYF
TRBV5-1,TRBJ1-5,CVRRRVAGDQPQHF
TRBV14,TRBJ2-6,CASSQVGSLVTGANVLTF
TRBV2,TRBJ1-2,CASSESAGLKLGYTF
TRBV5-6,TRBJ2-3,CASSQSPTGSTDTQYF